This T cell receptor (beta chain) was recorded in a study of spatial heterogeneity in lung cancer. Study summary: A T cell module score from matched bulk RNA-seq correlated strongly with TCR transcript counts in tumor regions.

Study results and limitations: One measure, the expanded intratumoral alpha and beta TCR count, tracked tumor mutation counts. Ubiquitous and regional expanded TCR counts correlated with ubiquitous and regional nonsynonymous mutations, respectively.

Stated time point: sample taken at primary tumor resection. From tumor, nontumor lung or frozen PBMC, whole RNA was taken unsorted for sequencing. Between the trimmed V and J ends, which lost 5 bases and 2 bases, there was a span of 7 bases. The CDR3 has 12 amino acids. The germline CDR1 and CDR2 sequences are SEHNR and FQNEAQ (reference sequence). Carried by each TCR cDNA molecule was a unique molecular identifier. TCRdb passed the 5' RACE reads through MiXCR, listing each CDR3 protein once. Of 5,500 to 9,000 distinct CDR3 sequences detected, roughly 15% appear once; the ten largest clones hold roughly 8.1%. As concerns this clonotype: What it recognizes is unknown.

This TCR was sampled from a male donor with early-stage non-small cell lung cancer. This chain uses TRBV7-9 with TRBJ2-7; TRBD1 is a possible D gene (6 bases). Sequencing used lung tumor tissue, obtained at surgery. The CDR3 reads CASSRDTYEQYF. CDR3 coding DNA: TGTGCCAGCAGCCGGGACACCTACGAGCAGTACTTC.